The present T cell receptor beta chain was sequenced within a study of cytomegalovirus exposure and HLA in healthy donors. This PCR relied on a set of 60 Vbeta primers and 13 Jbeta primers. Clones were sequenced by immunoSEQ multiplex PCR, and TCRdb holds only the in-frame ones, with some missing. The sample holds 150,000 or so clones, approximately 79% seen once. V lost 6 bases, J lost 4 bases, and 12 bases stayed unmatched. Per germline, CDR1 MNHEY and CDR2 SMNVEV (reference sequence). CDR3 length: 16 residues. The TCR comes from a male donor in good health and CMV-seronegative. The chain couples TRBV27 to TRBJ2-3, with 8 bases lining up with TRBD2. Sequenced input: PBMCs. This CDR3 is CASSPAGGEVPDTQYF. The CDR3 DNA follows: TGTGCCAGCAGCCCTGCGGGGGGAGAGGTCCCAGATACGCAGTATTTT.